Listed below are T cell receptor beta chains from one sample, sequenced in a study of shared clonotypes between healthy human individuals. This table comes from immunoSEQ multiplex PCR, and its TCRdb copy is limited to in-frame clones, with some not included. This sample has 1.5 million to 2.5 million clones, with about 95% found just once. The sample was naive CD8+ T cells sorted from blood. The source is a young man in good health. CDR3s include the opening cysteine and the closing phenylalanine or tryptophan. The D gene is left open where the match is weak. Not all rows give a size; the values are once, few, many and, for expanded clones, a class.

j_gene | abundance | d_gene | v_gene | CDR3aa | CDR3nt
TRBJ2-5 | NA | TRBD1 | TRBV15 | CATSRALGQGEETQYF | TGTGCCACCAGCAGAGCCCTCGGACAGGGTGAGGAGACCCAGTACTTC
TRBJ1-4 | once | NA | TRBV15 | CATSIENSGGGEKLFF | TGTGCCACCAGCATAGAGAATTCGGGTGGGGGTGAAAAACTGTTTTTT
TRBJ2-3 | NA | TRBD2 | TRBV12-5 | CASGLDTSGTDTQYF | TGTGCTAGTGGTTTGGATACTAGCGGCACAGATACGCAGTATTTT
TRBJ1-2 | NA | NA | TRBV4-3 | CASRGNYGYTF | TGCGCCAGCAGGGGTAACTATGGCTACACCTTC
TRBJ1-1 | NA | NA | TRBV7-9 | CASGGLTGTEAFF | TGTGCCAGCGGAGGGCTCACGGGCACTGAAGCTTTCTTT
TRBJ1-6 | few | NA | TRBV11-2 | CASSQVLGNSPLHF | TGTGCCAGCAGCCAGGTTCTGGGGAATTCACCCCTCCACTTT
TRBJ2-7 | NA | TRBD2 | TRBV5-5 | CASSLEGSGLSYEQYF | TGTGCCAGCAGCTTGGAGGGTAGCGGGTTATCCTACGAGCAGTACTTC
TRBJ2-2 | NA | TRBD2 | TRBV5-6 | CASSSWVSGGTGELFF | TGTGCCAGCAGCTCCTGGGTTAGCGGGGGGACCGGGGAGCTGTTTTTT
TRBJ1-6 | NA | NA | TRBV1 | CTSSHMRGHLLWSYNSPLHF | TGCACCAGCAGCCATATGAGGGGGCATCTCTTATGGTCCTATAATTCACCCCTCCACTTT
TRBJ1-1 | NA | NA | TRBV21-1 | CASSKTGGDAFF | TGTGCCAGCAGCAAAACAGGGGGGGACGCTTTCTTT
TRBJ2-2 | NA | NA | TRBV27 | CASSFPNTGELFF | TGTGCCAGCAGTTTTCCGAACACCGGGGAGCTGTTTTTT
TRBJ1-4 | NA | NA | TRBV7-6 | CASSPGVGNEKLFF | TGTGCCAGCAGCCCAGGGGTGGGTAATGAAAAACTGTTTTTT
TRBJ1-4 | NA | TRBD1 | TRBV5-1 | CASSSGTVNEKLFF | TGCGCCAGCAGCTCCGGGACAGTCAATGAAAAACTGTTTTTT
TRBJ2-1 | NA | NA | TRBV9 | CASSVAGATYNEQFF | TGTGCCAGCAGCGTAGCGGGGGCCACCTACAATGAGCAGTTCTTC
TRBJ1-1 | NA | NA | TRBV27 | CASSLMLGMDTEAFF | TGTGCCAGCAGCCTTATGCTGGGTATGGACACTGAAGCTTTCTTT
TRBJ1-2 | NA | TRBD1 | TRBV29-1 | CSVEGQGLYGYTF | TGCAGCGTTGAAGGACAGGGACTCTATGGCTACACCTTC
TRBJ2-5 | NA | TRBD1 | TRBV11-2 | CASTQLDREETQYF | TGTGCCAGCACCCAACTGGACAGGGAAGAGACCCAGTACTTC
TRBJ1-2 | NA | TRBD1 | TRBV5-1 | CASSPRTGVVVYGYTF | TGCGCCAGCAGCCCGCGAACAGGGGTAGTGGTCTATGGCTACACCTTC
TRBJ2-5 | NA | TRBD1 | TRBV5-1 | CASSLEGGSQETQYF | TGCGCCAGCAGCTTGGAAGGGGGCTCCCAAGAGACCCAGTACTTC
TRBJ1-5 | few | NA | TRBV6-5 | CASSYSGGSNQPQHF | TGTGCCAGCAGTTACTCGGGGGGGAGCAATCAGCCCCAGCATTTT
TRBJ2-1 | once | NA | TRBV27 | CASSPWEGSNEQFF | TGTGCCAGCAGCCCCTGGGAAGGGTCCAATGAGCAGTTCTTC
TRBJ2-3 | NA | NA | TRBV4-1 | CASSQQGTDTQYF | TGCGCCAGCAGCCAACAGGGCACAGATACGCAGTATTTT
TRBJ2-1 | NA | TRBD2 | TRBV7-9 | CASSLVGTMDNEQFF | TGTGCCAGCAGCTTAGTTGGGACTATGGACAATGAGCAGTTCTTC
TRBJ2-7 | NA | TRBD1 | TRBV19 | CASSTGQGPRYEQYF | TGTGCCAGTAGTACGGGACAGGGGCCCCGCTACGAGCAGTACTTC
TRBJ2-5 | NA | TRBD1 | TRBV5-6 | CASSLGTGRETQYF | TGTGCCAGCAGCTTGGGGACAGGGAGGGAGACCCAGTACTTC
TRBJ2-1 | NA | TRBD2 | TRBV4-1 | CASSAGASGSHEQFF | TGCGCCAGCAGCGCCGGGGCTAGCGGGAGCCATGAGCAGTTCTTC
TRBJ1-1 | NA | NA | TRBV13 | CASSLGYSTEAFF | TGTGCCAGCAGCTTAGGATATAGTACTGAAGCTTTCTTT
TRBJ2-3 | once | TRBD1 | TRBV10-3 | CAISESSRTGDTDTQYF | TGTGCCATCAGTGAGTCGAGTAGGACAGGGGACACAGATACGCAGTATTTT
TRBJ2-7 | NA | NA | TRBV2 | CASSEVRESPYEQYF | TGTGCCAGCAGTGAAGTTAGGGAATCCCCCTACGAGCAGTACTTC
TRBJ2-2 | NA | NA | TRBV6-6 | CASSYIEPAGELFF | TGTGCCAGCAGTTACATAGAGCCGGCCGGGGAGCTGTTTTTT
TRBJ2-7 | NA | TRBD1 | TRBV29-1 | CSVGYRDRGPYEQYF | TGCAGCGTCGGATACCGGGACAGGGGCCCCTACGAGCAGTACTTC
TRBJ2-1 | NA | TRBD2 | TRBV11-2 | CASSLGTSGSYNEQFF | TGTGCCAGCAGCTTGGGGACTAGCGGGAGCTACAATGAGCAGTTCTTC
TRBJ2-7 | NA | NA | TRBV28 | CASSFMEGTYEQYF | TGTGCCAGCAGTTTTATGGAAGGGACCTACGAGCAGTACTTC
TRBJ1-5 | once | TRBD1 | TRBV6-6 | CASRLQGSNQPQHF | TGTGCCAGCAGATTACAGGGGAGCAATCAGCCCCAGCATTTT
TRBJ1-1 | NA | TRBD1 | TRBV7-6 | CASSPGQGLNTEAFF | TGTGCCAGCAGCCCCGGACAGGGACTGAACACTGAAGCTTTCTTT
TRBJ1-6 | NA | NA | TRBV6-6 | CASSYEGSYNSPLHF | TGTGCCAGCAGTTACGAGGGCTCCTATAATTCACCCCTCCACTTT
TRBJ2-2 | NA | NA | TRBV15 | CATSRDRGKTGELFF | TGTGCCACCAGCAGAGACAGGGGAAAGACCGGGGAGCTGTTTTTT
TRBJ2-7 | NA | TRBD2 | TRBV15 | CATSRDWGGGEQYF | TGTGCCACCAGCAGAGATTGGGGCGGGGGCGAGCAGTACTTC
TRBJ2-1 | NA | NA | TRBV27 | CASTSGPTNEQFF | TGTGCCAGCACCTCTGGACCGACCAATGAGCAGTTCTTC
TRBJ1-4 | NA | NA | TRBV27 | CASSLGVPGEATNEKLFF | TGTGCCAGCAGTTTAGGGGTCCCAGGGGAAGCAACTAATGAAAAACTGTTTTTT
TRBJ1-6 | many | NA | TRBV2 | CASSEGDWPLHF | TGTGCCAGCAGTGAAGGGGACTGGCCCCTCCACTTT
TRBJ1-5 | few | TRBD1 | TRBV4-1 | CASSQGGGSDQPQHF | TGCGCCAGCAGCCAAGGAGGGGGCTCTGATCAGCCCCAGCATTTT
TRBJ1-1 | NA | TRBD1 | TRBV27 | CASSLGTGYTEAFF | TGTGCCAGCAGTTTGGGGACAGGGTACACTGAAGCTTTCTTT
TRBJ2-7 | NA | TRBD1 | TRBV13 | CASSPGTGAYRYEQYF | TGTGCCAGCAGCCCAGGGACAGGGGCCTACCGCTACGAGCAGTACTTC
TRBJ1-6 | NA | TRBD1 | TRBV4-2 | CASSSIGDRGNSPLHF | TGTGCCAGCAGTTCCATTGGGGACAGGGGCAATTCACCCCTCCACTTT
TRBJ2-3 | NA | TRBD2 | TRBV4-1 | CASSQGLAGSDTQYF | TGCGCCAGCAGCCAGGGACTAGCGGGGTCAGATACGCAGTATTTT
TRBJ2-3 | NA | NA | TRBV29-1 | CSVGFGGSDTQYF | TGCAGCGTGGGCTTTGGGGGATCAGATACGCAGTATTTT
TRBJ2-2 | NA | NA | TRBV4-3 | CASSQGLGKLAGELFF | TGCGCCAGCAGCCAAGGTTTAGGCAAGCTCGCCGGGGAGCTGTTTTTT
TRBJ2-3 | NA | NA | TRBV13 | CASSLGLATDTQYF | TGTGCCAGCAGCTTAGGTTTAGCAACAGATACGCAGTATTTT
TRBJ2-7 | NA | NA | TRBV27 | CASSLLYGGGPSYEQYF | TGTGCCAGCAGTTTACTTTATGGAGGGGGGCCCTCCTACGAGCAGTACTTC